The 7 T cell receptor beta chains below all came from one sample that was sequenced in a study of early T cells in non-severe SARS-CoV-2 infection. TCRdb re-derived calls from the 5' RACE reads in MiXCR, one entry per CDR3 protein. This sample has about 50,000 distinct CDR3 sequences, with roughly a tenth found just once. The sample in question was whole blood, obtained at baseline. Every receptor here comes from an adult who was a healthcare worker with PCR-confirmed SARS-CoV-2 infection or an uninfected control (not recorded which).

In this sample, this clonotype turned up many times. A junction boundary mismatches the germline segment, possibly from a read error. V usage is TRBV10-3 and J usage is TRBJ2-2, with D hard to call. Germline loops: CDR1 ENHRY, CDR2 SYGVKD. The length of the CDR3 is 14 residues. This CDR3 is CASSDVPNTGELFF. The CDR3 DNA reads as TGTGCCAGCAGTGACGTTCCGAACACCGGGGAGCTGTTTTTT.

The chain recombines TRBV20-1 with TRBJ1-2; TRBD1 agrees at 10 bases. CDR1 and CDR2 from the germline V gene are DFQATT and SNEGSKA (reference sequence). There are 14 residues in the CDR3. V trimming: 5 bases; J trimming: 6 bases; junction bases outside the gene matches: 9. The chain's CDR3 is CSAANRDRGNGYTF. Here the CDR3 DNA reads TGCAGTGCTGCGAATCGGGACAGGGGTAATGGCTACACCTTC.

Within the sample, this clonotype is medium-sized (0.01 to 0.1%). The chain carries TRBV6-1 and TRBJ1-5, with D perhaps matching TRBD1 (5 bases). The CDR3 is made up of 13 amino acids. Per germline, CDR1 MNHNS and CDR2 SASEGT. V lost 9 bases and J lost 3, with 12 bases in between. DNA of the CDR3: TGTGCCAGAGGGGCGGACTCCAATCAGCCCCAGCATTTT. This sequence encodes CARGADSNQPQHF.

This clonotype was observed at least ten times. This chain links TRBV6-6 with TRBJ1-6, with 7 bases that match TRBD1. Looked up from germline, CDR1 is MNHNY and CDR2 is SVGAGI (reference sequence). After removal of 5 bases from V and 8 bases from J, the junction contained 9 bases not matched to a gene. The CDR3 sequence is 15 residues long. The CDR3 spells CASSGDSRVHSPLHF. The CDR3 DNA follows: TGTGCCAGCAGTGGGGACAGTCGGGTGCATTCACCCCTCCACTTT.

This clonotype was found a few times. The chain links TRBV4-3 to TRBJ1-3, with unresolved D. The germline gives CDR1 LGHNA, CDR2 YSLEER. The CDR3 sequence is 16 residues long. V was pared by 0 bases and J by 4 bases, with 13 bases between. In DNA form, the CDR3 reads TGCGCCAGCAGCCAAGATTCTGGAGCGCGGGGAAACACCATATATTTT. It codes for CASSQDSGARGNTIYF.

This clonotype was seen only a few times. DNA for the CDR3: TGTGCCAGCACTCTCCGGGCCTCCTCCAGAGGCTATGGCTACACCTTC. This sequence encodes CASTLRASSRGYGYTF. The V and J genes are TRBV2 and TRBJ1-2; D call uncertain. CDR3 length: 16 amino acids. With 7 bases removed from V and 4 bases from J, the gap between germline ends came to 22 bases. Germline V gene lookup returns CDR1 SNHLY and CDR2 FYNNEI.

This clonotype occurred many times. The chain combines TRBV9 with TRBJ2-2; 8 nucleotides line up with TRBD1. The CDR3 is 15 residues long. Germline assignment: CDR1 SGDLS and CDR2 YYNGEE. The junction had 7 bases not matched to a gene; V was cut back by 4 bases and J by 5 bases. The CDR3 DNA follows: TGTGCCAGCAGCACGGGACAGGTTTGGACCGGGGAGCTGTTTTTT. Its translation is CASSTGQVWTGELFF.